The 7 T cell receptor beta chains below were found in one sample sequenced in a study of OX40 agonist ivuxolimab in advanced cancers. Assay used: immunoSEQ multiplex PCR; TCRdb lists only in-frame clones, some missing. The data hold about 61,000 clones, with over 80% observed a single time. The material sequenced was CD4+ or CD8+ T cells sorted from blood, taken in a trial of the OX40 agonist ivuxolimab. These TCRs come from an adult with an advanced solid tumor such as melanoma, head and neck, liver or kidney cancer.

The chain is built from TRBV4-3 and TRBJ2-6; 8 bases are shared with TRBD2. V shed 0 bases, J shed 0 bases, and the junction held 1 base outside the gene matches. The V gene's germline CDR1 is LGHNA and CDR2 YSLEER. CDR3 length: 17 residues. The CDR3 spells CASSQDGGASGANVLTF. DNA for the CDR3: TGCGCCAGCAGCCAAGACGGGGGGGCCTCTGGGGCCAACGTCCTGACTTTC.

This clone is a singleton in its sample. The genes are TRBV7-9 and TRBJ1-2, with D perhaps TRBD1 (5 bases). This CDR3 contains 15 residues. Trimming stripped 2 bases from V and 6 bases from J, with 16 bases between. CDR1 and CDR2 from the germline V gene are SEHNR and FQNEAQ (reference sequence). The CDR3 DNA reads TGTGCCAGCAGCTTAAGAATAGGGGAGATGGATGGCTACACCTTC. Residues: CASSLRIGEMDGYTF.

The genes are TRBV6-1 and TRBJ2-7, with 9 bases identical to TRBD2. The germline V gene has CDR1 MNHNS and CDR2 SASEGT. The CDR3 sequence is 13 residues long. V shed 11 bases, J shed 6 bases, and the junction held 11 bases outside the gene matches. As DNA, the CDR3 is TGTGCCGGGCGGGAGGGGGCGCTTGGCGAGCAGTACTTC. It encodes CAGREGALGEQYF.

This clone was observed a single time. This sequence joins TRBV4-3 and TRBJ1-2; 7 bases line up with TRBD1. This CDR3 is built from 14 residues. V lost 0 bases and J lost 4; bases outside the gene matches: 2. CDR1 is LGHNA, CDR2 YSLEER, per germline. The CDR3, as DNA: TGCGCCAGCAGCCAAGAACAGGGGAGCTATGGCTACACCTTC. Translated: CASSQEQGSYGYTF.

The genes are TRBV6-1 and TRBJ1-6; D not certain. This CDR3 is 14 amino acids long. Germline V lookup: CDR1 MNHNS, CDR2 SASEGT. Trimming removed 6 bases at V and 7 bases at J, with 13 bases between. The CDR3 spells CASRFGRLNSPLHF. CDR3 nucleotide sequence: TGTGCCAGCAGGTTCGGGCGCCTGAATTCACCCCTCCACTTT.

V usage is TRBV28 and J usage is TRBJ2-2; no clear D gene. The CDR3 sequence is 12 residues long. V was shortened by 9 bases and J by 8 bases, with 13 bases between the two germline ends. Germline values: CDR1 MDHEN, CDR2 SYDVKM. CDR3 DNA sequence: TGTGCCAGTAGGCTCTTCTCAGGGGAGCTGTTTTTT. Its protein product is CASRLFSGELFF.

The chain combines TRBV19 with TRBJ1-2, with D perhaps matching TRBD1 (5 bases). CDR3 length: 19 amino acids. With 5 bases removed from V and 4 bases from J, the gap between germline ends came to 29 bases. Germline V lookup: CDR1 LNHDA, CDR2 SQIVND (reference sequence). CDR3 sequence: CASSRNPTVSYRIPYGYTF. CDR3 bases: TGTGCCAGTAGTCGAAACCCGACAGTCTCATACCGAATACCCTATGGCTACACCTTC.